This T cell receptor (beta chain) was captured in a study of memory CD4+ T cells and cytomegalovirus serostatus. The wider study: Donors were healthy Belgian adults, some 10 CMV seropositive and fewer than 30 seronegative. Notes on the study in general: CMV serostatus prediction reached median AUC approximately 0.96, or 0.89 with US-trained model. Of under 200 reported CMV TCRbeta sequences, around 62 were found in memory CD4+ repertoires.

V dropped 1 base and J dropped 5 bases, with 9 bases sitting between them. The germline V gene has CDR1 KGHSH and CDR2 LQKENI. CDR3 length equals 14 residues. The table lists this clone with a few counts. Antigen unknown. The sort gate was single viable CD3+CD4+CD8-CD45RO+ cells for memory CD4+ T cells. Measured with immunoSEQ multiplex PCR; TCRdb has only the in-frame clones, and not every one. Here the sample spans approximately 30,000 clones, under 80% being singletons. Sample: memory CD4+ T cells from blood. The V call is TRBV18, the J call TRBJ1-5; no definite D call. The sequence came from an adult in good health and CMV-seronegative. Some clones in this sample may be carry-over from other donors' samples. Here the CDR3 DNA reads TGTGCCAGCTCACCACGGAGCGGATATCAGCCCCAGCATTTT. Residues: CASSPRSGYQPQHF.